This T cell receptor beta chain derives from a study of shared clonotypes between healthy human individuals. The overall study: Three CD4 naive, three CD4 memory, two CD8 naive and one CD8 memory plate were used per donor. Study results and limitations: For sorted subsets, rarefaction showed incomplete sequencing despite large depth.

Concerning this clone itself: The antigen remains undetermined.

Everyone who donated was a Caucasian adult who lived in Nashville, Tennessee. The material for each subset, its genomic DNA, was split evenly across several immunoSEQ plates. The repertoire was sequenced with immunoSEQ multiplex PCR; TCRdb's copy has only in-frame clones and lacks some. The data contain roughly 2,500,000 clones, approximately 93% of them singletons. Sequenced material: naive CD4+ T cells from PBMCs. Regarding subset: CD45RA+ positively selected. The clonotype was recovered from a young man in good health. Some clones in this sample may be carry-over from other donors' samples.

CDR3 DNA: TGTGCCAGCACCCTGGACAGTTTTCCCTCGCGTGAGCAGTACTTC. Amino acid sequence: CASTLDSFPSREQYF. The chain carries TRBV28 and TRBJ2-7; D might be TRBD1 (6 bases). This CDR3 comprises 15 residues. Trimming stripped 7 bases from V and 7 bases from J, with 23 bases between. CDR1 is MDHEN, CDR2 SYDVKM, per germline.